This is a list of T cell receptor beta chains from one sample in a study of CXCR3-negative and CXCR3-positive naive CD8 T cells. TCRdb reanalyzed the 5' RACE reads, giving one entry per CDR3 protein sequence and no DNA. This listing includes over 50,000 distinct CDR3 sequences. The source material was naive CXCR3+ CD8+ T cells from blood. Every receptor here comes from a human donor in good health. Some clones in this sample may be carry-over from other donors' samples. The CDR3 runs from the conserved cysteine through the conserved F or W. Part of the rows lack a size; the others show once, few, many or a class for expanded clones.

v_gene: TRBV28; j_gene: TRBJ1-4; abundance: -; CDR3aa: CAPGAQPTNEKLFF
v_gene: TRBV20-1; j_gene: TRBJ2-5; abundance: -; CDR3aa: CSAARQGLQETQYF
v_gene: TRBV12-3/TRBV12-4; j_gene: TRBJ1-5; abundance: -; CDR3aa: CASSLGHARNQPQHF
v_gene: TRBV6-5; j_gene: TRBJ2-1; abundance: -; CDR3aa: CASSSTWTSGGGSYNEQFF
v_gene: TRBV14; j_gene: TRBJ2-3; abundance: -; CDR3aa: CASSQESITDTQYF
v_gene: TRBV7-9; j_gene: TRBJ2-4; abundance: -; CDR3aa: CASKEDSTKNIQYF
v_gene: TRBV19; j_gene: TRBJ1-1; abundance: -; CDR3aa: CASIMGANTEAFF
v_gene: TRBV4-3; j_gene: TRBJ1-3; abundance: -; CDR3aa: CASSQDAGIVSGNTIYF
v_gene: TRBV9; j_gene: TRBJ1-1; abundance: -; CDR3aa: CASNLNGGNTEAFF
v_gene: TRBV12-3/TRBV12-4; j_gene: TRBJ1-1; abundance: -; CDR3aa: CASSPVVGGWAEAFF
v_gene: TRBV7-8; j_gene: TRBJ2-2; abundance: -; CDR3aa: CASRIGASGTGELFF
v_gene: TRBV10-2; j_gene: TRBJ2-3; abundance: medium-sized; CDR3aa: CASSETDTQYF
v_gene: TRBV7-2; j_gene: TRBJ2-7; abundance: -; CDR3aa: CASSLASGVDEQYF
v_gene: TRBV4-2; j_gene: TRBJ2-5; abundance: -; CDR3aa: CASSQVTRGQGEETQYF
v_gene: TRBV4-3; j_gene: TRBJ1-1; abundance: -; CDR3aa: CASSQGREMNTEAFF
v_gene: TRBV11-2; j_gene: TRBJ1-3; abundance: -; CDR3aa: CASSPNYILGGSGNTIYF
v_gene: TRBV20-1; j_gene: TRBJ1-5; abundance: -; CDR3aa: CSARDRGAYGGNQPQHF
v_gene: TRBV6-1; j_gene: TRBJ2-3; abundance: -; CDR3aa: CASSEGKGATDTQYF
v_gene: TRBV18; j_gene: TRBJ2-7; abundance: -; CDR3aa: CASSPPTGYEQYF
v_gene: TRBV20-1; j_gene: TRBJ1-1; abundance: -; CDR3aa: CSASAAGNTEAFF
v_gene: TRBV7-2; j_gene: TRBJ1-2; abundance: -; CDR3aa: CASSSGQGLLYGYTF
v_gene: TRBV28; j_gene: TRBJ2-1; abundance: -; CDR3aa: CATSRVGGEKPNEQFF
v_gene: TRBV7-9; j_gene: TRBJ2-7; abundance: -; CDR3aa: CASSQTTDSPYEQYF
v_gene: TRBV20-1; j_gene: TRBJ1-4; abundance: -; CDR3aa: CSALGYGSSEKLFF
v_gene: TRBV2; j_gene: TRBJ2-7; abundance: -; CDR3aa: CASSDRGWDEQYF
v_gene: TRBV6-2/TRBV6-3; j_gene: TRBJ2-7; abundance: -; CDR3aa: CASTIQGVFNEQYF
v_gene: TRBV7-9; j_gene: TRBJ1-5; abundance: -; CDR3aa: CASSFGTGQPQHF
v_gene: TRBV6-5; j_gene: TRBJ1-1; abundance: -; CDR3aa: CASSYAPGQPNTEAFF
v_gene: TRBV4-3; j_gene: TRBJ1-5; abundance: -; CDR3aa: CASSQDWEGQPQHF
v_gene: TRBV10-3; j_gene: TRBJ2-7; abundance: -; CDR3aa: CAIRRDISYEQYF
v_gene: TRBV6-4; j_gene: TRBJ2-1; abundance: -; CDR3aa: CASSEAGGYNEQFF
v_gene: TRBV20-1; j_gene: TRBJ2-7; abundance: -; CDR3aa: CSARDLDEGAQQYF
v_gene: TRBV21-1; j_gene: TRBJ2-1; abundance: -; CDR3aa: CASSKYAPGELSSYNEQFF
v_gene: TRBV3-1; j_gene: TRBJ2-5; abundance: -; CDR3aa: CASSDSDGLLKETQYF
v_gene: TRBV7-9; j_gene: TRBJ2-7; abundance: -; CDR3aa: CASSLHGQGVHEQYF
v_gene: TRBV27; j_gene: TRBJ2-5; abundance: -; CDR3aa: CASSPETGLQETQYF
v_gene: TRBV9; j_gene: TRBJ1-2; abundance: -; CDR3aa: CASRDSTGYGYTF
v_gene: TRBV3-1; j_gene: TRBJ1-1; abundance: -; CDR3aa: CASSQVLGDEAFF
v_gene: TRBV27; j_gene: TRBJ1-2; abundance: -; CDR3aa: CASSLGNNYGYTF
v_gene: TRBV5-6; j_gene: TRBJ1-1; abundance: -; CDR3aa: CASSLVRGYEAFF
v_gene: TRBV4-3; j_gene: TRBJ2-7; abundance: -; CDR3aa: CASSQEMGLAEYEQYF
v_gene: TRBV7-2; j_gene: TRBJ2-7; abundance: -; CDR3aa: CASVGGAEQYF
v_gene: TRBV4-3; j_gene: TRBJ1-1; abundance: -; CDR3aa: CASSQDEGAITEAFF
v_gene: TRBV4-3; j_gene: TRBJ1-2; abundance: -; CDR3aa: CASSQDDTGYGYTF
v_gene: TRBV7-9; j_gene: TRBJ2-7; abundance: -; CDR3aa: CASSPAGDPDSYEQYF
v_gene: TRBV7-9; j_gene: TRBJ2-1; abundance: -; CDR3aa: CASSFRGSGNEQFF
v_gene: TRBV5-1; j_gene: TRBJ1-6; abundance: -; CDR3aa: CASSLTQNSYNSPLHF
v_gene: TRBV4-2; j_gene: TRBJ2-1; abundance: -; CDR3aa: CASSQVGGGASSYNEQFF
v_gene: TRBV12-3/TRBV12-4; j_gene: TRBJ2-6; abundance: -; CDR3aa: CASSFPPGSLPFSGANVLTF
v_gene: TRBV13; j_gene: TRBJ1-5; abundance: -; CDR3aa: CASSQGGNQPQHF
v_gene: TRBV7-9; j_gene: TRBJ2-3; abundance: -; CDR3aa: CASSLPSYTDTQYF
v_gene: TRBV5-1; j_gene: TRBJ1-3; abundance: -; CDR3aa: CASSLGRGLSGNTIYF
v_gene: TRBV10-3; j_gene: TRBJ2-7; abundance: -; CDR3aa: CAISESETLGYEQYF
v_gene: TRBV12-3/TRBV12-4; j_gene: TRBJ2-1; abundance: -; CDR3aa: CASAPSGTGVTSSYNEQFF
v_gene: TRBV28; j_gene: TRBJ2-5; abundance: -; CDR3aa: CASVNRGQETQYF
v_gene: TRBV6-5; j_gene: TRBJ2-1; abundance: -; CDR3aa: CASSYGPGGLYHEQFF
v_gene: TRBV28; j_gene: TRBJ2-2; abundance: -; CDR3aa: CASRLGGGYTGELFF